What follows are 3 T cell receptor beta chains derived from one specimen sequenced in a study of early T cells in non-severe SARS-CoV-2 infection (dated by TCRdb to 2020 to 2023). Libraries were made using 5' RACE. The sample was run on a NextSeq 500. TCRdb handled the public reads itself, with Q25 trimming in fastp and clone calling in MiXCR, and kept productive beta chains. Rows are combined by CDR3 protein, so each entry shows the most common genes and DNA. In all, the sample holds 100,000 to 150,000 distinct CDR3 sequences, and 14% to 15% of those were seen once. Clones ranked in the top ten supply around a fifth of the sample. Sequencing used whole blood. Every receptor here comes from an adult who was a healthcare worker with PCR-confirmed SARS-CoV-2 infection or an uninfected control (not recorded which).

This clonotype came up a few times. The chain combines TRBV6-6 with TRBJ2-1; the match to TRBD2 covers 12 bases. Germline lookup yields CDR1 MNHNY and CDR2 SVGAGI (reference sequence). The CDR3 loop spans 16 amino acids. With V trimmed by 2 bases and J by 7 bases, 6 bases remained unmatched. The CDR3 bases are TGTGCCAGCAGTTACACCCTAGCGGGGGGGCGTAATGAGCAGTTCTTC. Protein product: CASSYTLAGGRNEQFF.

The chain has TRBV6-5 and TRBJ1-2; D remains unclear. CDR3 size: 13 residues. Germline V gene data show CDR1 as MNHEY and CDR2 as SVGAGI. V lost 6 bases, J lost 3 bases, and 11 bases lay in between. CDR3 in amino acids: CASSLTLDYGYTF. CDR3 coding DNA: TGTGCCAGCAGCCTCACCTTGGACTATGGCTACACCTTC.

The gene calls are TRBV9 and TRBJ2-3; D gene unclear. CDR3 length equals 12 residues. Germline V gene sequence: CDR1 SGDLS, CDR2 YYNGEE. Deletions cut 4 bases from V and 6 bases from J, with 9 bases between. The CDR3, as DNA: TGTGCCAGCAGCTCCCGGTGGGATACGCAGTATTTT. Translated, it gives CASSSRWDTQYF.